This T cell receptor beta chain was identified during a study of blood T cells in healthy people across ages. Notes on the study in general: Roughly linear age-related decline in beta diversity appeared, significant by age around 40.

Regarding this clonotype: What it binds is not known.

Primed by a sample-barcoded 5' primer and a J-beta primer mix, a second PCR proceeded for about 6 to 12 cycles. CDR3-containing paired-end reads numbering at least 2.5 million came from each sample. TCRdb reprocessed the 5' RACE reads with MiXCR, giving one entry per CDR3 protein. The sample has roughly 790,000 distinct CDR3 sequences, about 42% seen once; the top ten hold 20% to 25%. Germline V gives CDR1 LGHDT, CDR2 YNNKEL (reference sequence). The CDR3 has 15 residues. Trimming stripped 0 bases from V and 7 bases from J, with 15 bases between. Sequenced material: blood. The rearrangement joins TRBV3-1 to TRBJ1-2; D is perhaps TRBD1 (5 bases). This clonotype originated in a woman between 55 and 75 years old in good health. In DNA form, the CDR3 reads TGTGCCAGCAGCCAAGATCCCGGGACGTCCGGTGGCTACACCTTC. As protein: CASSQDPGTSGGYTF.